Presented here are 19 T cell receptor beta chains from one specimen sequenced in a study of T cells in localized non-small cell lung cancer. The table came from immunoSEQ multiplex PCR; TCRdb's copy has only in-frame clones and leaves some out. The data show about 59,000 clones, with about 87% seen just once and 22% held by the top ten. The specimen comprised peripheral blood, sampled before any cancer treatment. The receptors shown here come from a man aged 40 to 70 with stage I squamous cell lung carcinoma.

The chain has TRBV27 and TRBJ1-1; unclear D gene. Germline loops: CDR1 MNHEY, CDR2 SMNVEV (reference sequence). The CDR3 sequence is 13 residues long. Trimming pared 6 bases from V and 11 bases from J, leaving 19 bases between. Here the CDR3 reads CASSPPPFLAAFF. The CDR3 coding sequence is TGTGCCAGCAGCCCTCCCCCGTTCCTAGCGGCTTTCTTT.

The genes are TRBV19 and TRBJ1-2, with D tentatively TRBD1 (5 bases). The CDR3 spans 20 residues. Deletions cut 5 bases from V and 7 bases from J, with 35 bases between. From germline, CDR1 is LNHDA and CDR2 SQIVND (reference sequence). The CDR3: CASSSFGWRLGPGLKVGYTF. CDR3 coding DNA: TGTGCCAGTAGTTCGTTTGGATGGCGGCTTGGGCCGGGACTAAAGGTTGGCTACACCTTC.

Here the CDR3 reads CASGPGTGYNEQFF. CDR3 nucleotide sequence: TGTGCCAGCGGACCCGGGACAGGTTACAATGAGCAGTTCTTC. The chain links TRBV27 to TRBJ2-1; the match to TRBD1 covers 8 bases. Trimming removed 8 bases from V and 4 bases from J; junction bases left unmatched: 7. The CDR3 runs to 14 residues. The germline CDR1 and CDR2 sequences are MNHEY and SMNVEV (reference sequence).

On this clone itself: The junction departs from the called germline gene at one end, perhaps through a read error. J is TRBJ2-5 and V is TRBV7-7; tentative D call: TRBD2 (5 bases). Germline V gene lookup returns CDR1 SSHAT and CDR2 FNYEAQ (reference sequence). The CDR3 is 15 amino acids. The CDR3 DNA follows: TGTGCTAGCAGCTTAGTGGGTTCGAGGGAAGAGACCCAGTACTTC. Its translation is CASSLVGSREETQYF.

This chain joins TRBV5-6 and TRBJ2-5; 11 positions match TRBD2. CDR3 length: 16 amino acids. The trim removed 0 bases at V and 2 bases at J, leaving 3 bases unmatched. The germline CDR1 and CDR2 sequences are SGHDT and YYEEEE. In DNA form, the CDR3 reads TGTGCCAGCAGCTTGGGGGCTAGCGGGAGGCAAGAGACCCAGTACTTC. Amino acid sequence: CASSLGASGRQETQYF.

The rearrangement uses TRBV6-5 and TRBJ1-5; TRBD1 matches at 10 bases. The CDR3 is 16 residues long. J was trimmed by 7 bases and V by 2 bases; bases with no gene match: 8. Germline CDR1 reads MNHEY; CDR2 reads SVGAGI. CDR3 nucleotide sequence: TGTGCCAGCAGTTACCGGGCCGGGACAGGGGACCAGCCCCAGCATTTT. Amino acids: CASSYRAGTGDQPQHF.

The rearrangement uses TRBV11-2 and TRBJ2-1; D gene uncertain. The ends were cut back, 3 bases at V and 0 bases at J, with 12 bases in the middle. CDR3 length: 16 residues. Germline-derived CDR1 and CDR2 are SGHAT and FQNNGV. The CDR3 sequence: CASSFLDDNSYNEQFF. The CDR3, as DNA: TGTGCCAGCAGCTTTCTCGACGACAACTCCTACAATGAGCAGTTCTTC.

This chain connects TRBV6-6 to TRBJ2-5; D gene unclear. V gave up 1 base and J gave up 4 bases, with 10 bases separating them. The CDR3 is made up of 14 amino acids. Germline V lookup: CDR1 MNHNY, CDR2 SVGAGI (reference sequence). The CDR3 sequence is CASSYFGLRETQYF. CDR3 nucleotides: TGTGCCAGCAGTTACTTTGGTTTACGAGAGACCCAGTACTTC.

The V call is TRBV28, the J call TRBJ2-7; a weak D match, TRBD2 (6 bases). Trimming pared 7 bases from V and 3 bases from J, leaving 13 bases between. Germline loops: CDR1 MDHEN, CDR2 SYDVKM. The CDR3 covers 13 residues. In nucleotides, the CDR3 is TGTGCCAGCATCAAAGGAGGGGACTACGAGCAGTACTTC. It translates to CASIKGGDYEQYF.

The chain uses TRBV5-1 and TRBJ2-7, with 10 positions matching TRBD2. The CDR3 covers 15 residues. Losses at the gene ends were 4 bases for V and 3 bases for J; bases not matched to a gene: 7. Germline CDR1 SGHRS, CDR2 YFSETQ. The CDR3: CASSEISGRNYEQYF. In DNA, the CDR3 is TGCGCCAGCAGCGAGATTAGCGGGAGGAACTACGAGCAGTACTTC.

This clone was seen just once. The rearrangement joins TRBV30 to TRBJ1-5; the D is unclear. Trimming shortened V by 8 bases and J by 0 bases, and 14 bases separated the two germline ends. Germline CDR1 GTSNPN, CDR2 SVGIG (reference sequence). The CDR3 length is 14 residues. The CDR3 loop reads CAGSWQSSNQPQHF. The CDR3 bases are TGTGCCGGGTCCTGGCAGTCTAGCAATCAGCCCCAGCATTTT.

The CDR3 sequence is CASSWARQGLERGGEQFF. The CDR3, as DNA: TGTGCCAGCAGCTGGGCGAGGCAGGGCCTCGAACGGGGGGGTGAGCAGTTCTTC. The chain carries TRBV7-8 and TRBJ2-1; TRBD2 matches at 8 bases. With V trimmed by 4 bases and J by 9 bases, 20 bases remained unmatched. CDR3 length: 18 residues. Germline assignment: CDR1 SGHVS and CDR2 FQNEAQ.

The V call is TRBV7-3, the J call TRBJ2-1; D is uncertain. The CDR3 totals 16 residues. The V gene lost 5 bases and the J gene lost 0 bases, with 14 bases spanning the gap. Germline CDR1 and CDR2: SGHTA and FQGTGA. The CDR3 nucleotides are TGTGCCAGCAGCCCCGCGTTACTCCGCTCCTACAATGAGCAGTTCTTC. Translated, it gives CASSPALLRSYNEQFF.

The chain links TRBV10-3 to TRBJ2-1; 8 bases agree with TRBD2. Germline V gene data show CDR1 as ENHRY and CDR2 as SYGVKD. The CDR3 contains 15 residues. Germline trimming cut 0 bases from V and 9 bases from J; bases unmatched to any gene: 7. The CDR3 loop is CAISESNGRAGEQFF. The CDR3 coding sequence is TGTGCCATCAGTGAGTCGAACGGGAGGGCCGGTGAGCAGTTCTTC.

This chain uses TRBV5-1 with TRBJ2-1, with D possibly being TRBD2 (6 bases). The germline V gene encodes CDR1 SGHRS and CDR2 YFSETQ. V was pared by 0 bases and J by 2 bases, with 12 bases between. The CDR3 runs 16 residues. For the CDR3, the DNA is TGCGCCAGCAGCTTGGCCCAGGCTAGCGCCTACAATGAGCAGTTCTTC. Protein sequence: CASSLAQASAYNEQFF.

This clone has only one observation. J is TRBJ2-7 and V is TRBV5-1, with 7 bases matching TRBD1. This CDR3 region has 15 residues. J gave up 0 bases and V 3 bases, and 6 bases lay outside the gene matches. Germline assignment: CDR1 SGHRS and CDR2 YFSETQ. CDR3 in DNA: TGCGCCAGCAGCTCCGGGACAGAGAGCTCCTACGAGCAGTACTTC. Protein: CASSSGTESSYEQYF.

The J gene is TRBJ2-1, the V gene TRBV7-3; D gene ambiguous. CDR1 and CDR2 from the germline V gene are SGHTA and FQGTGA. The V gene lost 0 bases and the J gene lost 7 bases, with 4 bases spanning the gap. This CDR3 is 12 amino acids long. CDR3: CASSLTQNEQFF. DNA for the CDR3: TGTGCCAGCAGCTTAACTCAAAATGAGCAGTTCTTC.

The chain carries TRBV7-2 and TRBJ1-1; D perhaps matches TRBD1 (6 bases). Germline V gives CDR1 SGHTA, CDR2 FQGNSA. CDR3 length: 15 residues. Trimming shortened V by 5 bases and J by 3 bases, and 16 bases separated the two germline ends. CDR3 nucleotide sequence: TGTGCCAGCAGCCTAACGGGGGGGGCGGACACTGAAGCTTTCTTT. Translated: CASSLTGGADTEAFF.

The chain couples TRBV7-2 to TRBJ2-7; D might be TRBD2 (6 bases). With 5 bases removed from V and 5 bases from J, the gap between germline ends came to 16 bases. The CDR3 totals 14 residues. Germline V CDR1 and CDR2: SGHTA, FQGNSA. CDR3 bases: TGTGCCAGCAGCGGGCGTGGGCGGGAAAACGAGCAGTACTTC. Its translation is CASSGRGRENEQYF.